This T cell receptor beta chain emerged from a study of T cell repertoires in cytomegalovirus infection. Background on the study: CMV infection plus the matching HLA type was flagged by public TCR beta signatures. Study-wide findings and caveats: Of the TCR beta families, the public ones yielded a cumulative frequency that identified carriers of CMV plus the relevant HLA.

This CDR3 comprises 16 residues. Germline values: CDR1 DFQATT, CDR2 SNEGSKA (reference sequence). Deletions cut 4 bases from V and 3 bases from J, with 22 bases between. TCRdb itself ran the reads through MiXCR, one entry per CDR3 protein. The profile shows fewer than 70,000 distinct CDR3 sequences, about 26% of them singletons. This clonotype turned up a few times. The antigen is undetermined. The TCR comes from a human donor in good health (CMV status not recorded). Some clones in this sample may be carry-over from other donors' samples. The material sequenced was CD8+ T cells from cultured PBMCs, taken from culture after CMV antigen stimulation. The chain combines TRBV20-1 with TRBJ2-7, with D perhaps being TRBD1 or TRBD2 (5 bases each). CDR3 bases: TGCAGTGCTATAGAGGGGTTCCAGGGAGTCTACTACGAGCAGTACTTC. This encodes CSAIEGFQGVYYEQYF.